These 27 T cell receptor beta chains were sequenced from one sample in a study of blood T cell repertoires in COVID-19. The assay was immunoSEQ multiplex PCR, and TCRdb's table has in-frame clones only and misses some. Altogether a few hundred thousand clones are present, roughly 77% being singletons, with the ten largest covering roughly 8.7%. Material: PBMCs or T cells enriched from blood (not recorded which). The origin of the receptors is a man in his forties who had recovered from COVID-19.

The CDR3 protein is CASSYQEGQPQHF. CDR3 nucleotide sequence: TGTGCCAGCAGTTACCAGGAGGGTCAGCCCCAGCATTTT. The V and J genes are TRBV27 and TRBJ1-5; D not resolved. CDR1 is MNHEY and CDR2 is SMNVEV in the germline V gene (reference sequence). V was shortened by 4 bases and J by 6 bases, with 10 bases between the two germline ends. The CDR3 extends over 13 amino acids.

V and J are TRBV7-3 and TRBJ2-1, with 9 positions matching TRBD2. CDR1 and CDR2 (germline): SGHTA, FQGTGA. The length of the CDR3 is 16 residues. Trimming cost V 0 bases and J 7 bases; bases outside gene matches: 7. As DNA, the CDR3 is TGTGCCAGCAGCTTAACTAGCGGGGGAGGTCAAAATGAGCAGTTCTTC. Encoded protein: CASSLTSGGGQNEQFF. The full variable domain, rest sourced from reference TRBV7-3 and TRBJ2-1, is GAGVSQTPSNKVTEKGKYVELRCDPISGHTALYWYRQSLGQGPEFLIYFQGTGAADDSGLPNDRFFAVRPEGSVSTLKIQRTERGDSAVYLCASSLTSGGGQNEQFFGPGTRLTVL.

CDR3 protein: CASSFQGWGYTF. In DNA form, the CDR3 reads TGTGCCAGCAGTTTCCAGGGTTGGGGCTACACCTTC. The V and J genes are TRBV12-3 or TRBV12-4 and TRBJ1-2; TRBD1 might be the D (5 bases). The V end was cut by 3 bases, the J end by 8 bases, with 10 bases between. This CDR3 is 12 amino acids long.

The chain uses TRBV7-8 and TRBJ1-1; the D gene is possibly TRBD1 (5 bases). The germline gives CDR1 SGHVS, CDR2 FQNEAQ. Trimming cost V 5 bases and J 6 bases, with 19 bases left between them. This CDR3 contains 15 residues. CDR3 nucleotides: TGTGCCAGCAGCCCCCATCAAAATACAGGAGCTGAAGCTTTCTTT. Translated, it gives CASSPHQNTGAEAFF.

The rearrangement uses TRBV7-2 and TRBJ2-5; D unresolved. Per germline, CDR1 SGHTA and CDR2 FQGNSA. Trimming removed 3 bases from V and 4 bases from J, with 9 bases in between. The CDR3 is 13 residues long. The CDR3 region has the DNA TGTGCCAGCAGCTTGGGCTTGATAGAGACCCAGTACTTC. This sequence encodes CASSLGLIETQYF.

This chain links TRBV4-1 with TRBJ2-7; the D is unclear. The CDR3 has 14 amino acids. Germline V lookup: CDR1 MGHRA, CDR2 YSYEKL. With 0 bases removed from V and 3 bases from J, the gap between germline ends came to 9 bases. The CDR3 coding sequence is TGCGCCAGCAGCCAAGATATTCTCGGCTACGAGCAGTACTTC. This encodes CASSQDILGYEQYF.

The CDR3 loop reads CASSARNTEAFF. The DNA of the CDR3 is TGTGCCAGCAGTGCCAGAAACACTGAAGCTTTCTTT. The rearrangement uses TRBV2 and TRBJ1-1; D not resolved. V shed 4 bases and J shed 2 bases, with 5 bases lying between them. The CDR3 sequence is 12 residues long. The germline V gene has CDR1 SNHLY and CDR2 FYNNEI.

The chain is built from TRBV5-6 and TRBJ2-1, with 9 bases lining up with TRBD2. J was trimmed by 6 bases and V by 4 bases; bases with no gene match: 11. CDR3 length equals 16 residues. Germline CDR1 is SGHDT and CDR2 is YYEEEE. The CDR3 DNA sequence: TGTGCCAGCAGCCCGTTACTAGCGGGTCTGTCCAATGAGCAGTTCTTC. Protein product: CASSPLLAGLSNEQFF.

This chain joins TRBV2 and TRBJ1-6, with D tentatively TRBD1 (6 bases). Germline-derived CDR1 and CDR2 are SNHLY and FYNNEI. V was clipped by 1 base and J by 5 bases, with 9 bases between them. The CDR3 is made up of 15 amino acids. CDR3 sequence (DNA): TGTGCCAGCAGTGAAGACAGGGCCAATAATTCACCCCTCCACTTT. Protein product: CASSEDRANNSPLHF.

The table lists this clone with a few counts. The V and J genes are TRBV6-5 and TRBJ1-2, with D unclear. This CDR3 comprises 14 residues. From germline, CDR1 is MNHEY and CDR2 SVGAGI. Deletions cut 0 bases from V and 8 bases from J, with 13 bases between. The CDR3 region is CASSYSAGRGGYTF. The CDR3 DNA reads TGTGCCAGCAGTTACTCGGCAGGCCGCGGGGGCTACACCTTC.

The chain carries TRBV5-1 and TRBJ1-4, with unresolved D. V was shortened by 5 bases and J by 0 bases, with 8 bases between the two germline ends. There are 14 residues in the CDR3. Germline V lookup: CDR1 SGHRS, CDR2 YFSETQ. CDR3 sequence: CASSFQATNEKLFF. The CDR3 bases are TGCGCCAGCAGTTTCCAGGCAACTAATGAAAAACTGTTTTTT.

This chain connects TRBV18 to TRBJ2-3; TRBD2 matches 8 bases. This CDR3 has 15 residues. Germline trimming cut 2 bases from V and 0 bases from J; bases unmatched to any gene: 1. Germline loops: CDR1 KGHSH, CDR2 LQKENI. CDR3 in DNA: TGTGCCAGCTCACCAGTAGCGGGAAGCACAGATACGCAGTATTTT. Translation: CASSPVAGSTDTQYF.

V and J are TRBV12-3 or TRBV12-4 and TRBJ2-4; D is possibly TRBD1 (6 bases). V lost 6 bases and J lost 9, with 15 bases in between. The CDR3 is 13 amino acids. CDR3 region: CASRRTVGVIQYF. For the CDR3, the DNA is TGTGCCAGCAGACGGACAGTCGGAGTCATTCAGTACTTC.

This chain connects TRBV19 to TRBJ1-5, with D uncertain. The CDR3 sequence is 14 residues long. Trimming cost V 7 bases and J 7 bases, with 17 bases left between them. CDR1 LNHDA and CDR2 SQIVND come from the germline V gene (reference sequence). This CDR3 is CASTSRVEIQPQHF. The CDR3 DNA reads as TGTGCCAGTACTTCCCGGGTTGAGATCCAGCCCCAGCATTTT.

The gene calls are TRBV5-1 and TRBJ2-1; a weak D match, TRBD2 (5 bases). This CDR3 has 13 residues. Per germline, CDR1 SGHRS and CDR2 YFSETQ. V was shortened by 6 bases and J by 10 bases, with 17 bases between the two germline ends. CDR3 region: CASTSVTTREQFF. The DNA of the CDR3 is TGCGCCAGCACCTCCGTTACTACTAGGGAGCAGTTCTTC.

The genes are TRBV27 and TRBJ2-7; TRBD1 matches 10 bases. Germline V gene data show CDR1 as MNHEY and CDR2 as SMNVEV (reference sequence). The CDR3 has 15 amino acids. The junction had 4 bases not matched to a gene; V was cut back by 5 bases and J by 0 bases. The CDR3 DNA reads TGTGCCAGCAGTCCCCGGACAGGGGGCTCCTACGAGCAGTACTTC. Protein: CASSPRTGGSYEQYF.

This chain's CDR3 is CASSFRGSYEQYF. The CDR3, as DNA: TGTGCCAGCAGCTTTAGGGGCTCCTACGAGCAGTACTTC. The chain links TRBV5-4 to TRBJ2-7; D perhaps matches TRBD1 (5 bases). CDR1 and CDR2 (germline): SGHNT, YYREEE (reference sequence). The V and J ends lost 2 bases and 0 bases respectively, with 6 bases between them. This CDR3 is built from 13 residues. Together with reference TRBV5-4 and TRBJ2-7, the CDR3 gives the full variable domain: ETGVTQSPTHLIKTRGQQVTLRCSSQSGHNTVSWYQQALGQGPQFIFQYYREEENGRGNFPPRFSGLQFPNYSSELNVNALELDDSALYLCASSFRGSYEQYFGPGTRLTVT.

This chain joins TRBV5-1 and TRBJ2-1; D might be TRBD1 (6 bases). The CDR3 loop spans 14 amino acids. V lost 6 bases and J 9 bases, leaving 19 bases between the germline ends. Germline loops: CDR1 SGHRS, CDR2 YFSETQ. The CDR3 sequence: CASTPGTGNGEQFF. In DNA form, the CDR3 reads TGCGCCAGCACGCCTGGAACAGGGAATGGTGAGCAGTTCTTC.

V is TRBV7-8 and J is TRBJ2-7; TRBD2 is a possible D gene (5 bases). The CDR3 spans 14 residues. CDR1 and CDR2 from the germline V gene are SGHVS and FQNEAQ. The V gene lost 4 bases and the J gene lost 4 bases, with 14 bases spanning the gap. This chain's CDR3 is CASSSWGSEYEQYF. The CDR3 coding sequence is TGTGCCAGCAGCTCCTGGGGTAGCGAGTACGAGCAGTACTTC.

The CDR3 is CASSLELAGQVGNYEQYF. CDR3 nucleotides: TGTGCCAGCAGCTTAGAACTCGCTGGACAGGTCGGTAACTACGAGCAGTACTTC. The chain couples TRBV11-2 to TRBJ2-7, with 7 bases matching TRBD1. V shed 0 bases and J 3 bases; nucleotides not matched to a gene: 14. The germline V gene has CDR1 SGHAT and CDR2 FQNNGV. The CDR3 runs to 18 residues.

V and J are TRBV19 and TRBJ2-1, with D tentatively TRBD1 (6 bases). V lost 6 bases and J 7 bases, leaving 13 bases between the germline ends. CDR1 and CDR2 from the germline V gene are LNHDA and SQIVND (reference sequence). CDR3 length: 13 amino acids. The CDR3 here is CASSLRDMNEQFF. CDR3 in DNA: TGTGCCAGTAGCTTACGGGACATGAATGAGCAGTTCTTC.

This clone appeared a few times. The V gene is TRBV15, the J gene TRBJ2-2; 12 bases align to TRBD2. CDR1 is LNHNV, CDR2 YYDKDF, per germline (reference sequence). The CDR3 loop spans 18 amino acids. The V and J ends lost 2 bases and 0 bases, in that order; junction bases with no gene match: 4. The CDR3 region is CATSRTSGGNANTGELFF. CDR3 coding DNA: TGTGCCACCAGCAGAACTAGCGGGGGGAACGCGAACACCGGGGAGCTGTTTTTT.

This chain links TRBV9 with TRBJ2-2; 7 nucleotides line up with TRBD1. The CDR3 has 15 residues. Germline V CDR1 and CDR2: SGDLS, YYNGEE. V was clipped by 3 bases and J by 1 base; unmatched bases: 3. Here the CDR3 reads CASSGTGQNTGELFF. The CDR3 DNA sequence: TGTGCCAGCAGCGGGACAGGACAGAACACCGGGGAGCTGTTTTTT.

The CDR3, as DNA: TGTGCCAGCAAGGGGACAGGGGGCAACTATGGCTACACCTTC. Protein: CASKGTGGNYGYTF. V and J are TRBV19 and TRBJ1-2, with 12 bases matching TRBD1. CDR3 size: 14 residues. CDR1 is LNHDA and CDR2 is SQIVND in the germline V gene (reference sequence). With 9 bases clipped from V and 2 bases from J, the junction kept 4 bases outside the gene matches. The full variable domain, rest sourced from reference TRBV19 and TRBJ1-2, is DGGITQSPKYLFRKEGQNVTLSCEQNLNHDAMYWYRQDPGQGLRLIYYSQIVNDFQKGDIAEGYSVSREKKESFPLTVTSAQKNPTAFYLCASKGTGGNYGYTFGSGTRLTVV.

The rearrangement uses TRBV3-1 (or the pseudogene TRBV3-2) and TRBJ1-2; 7 positions match TRBD1. V shed 4 bases, J shed 6 bases, and the junction held 5 bases outside the gene matches. Germline V gives CDR1 LGHDT, CDR2 YNNKEL (reference sequence). The CDR3 totals 13 residues. The CDR3 bases are TGTGCCAGCAGCCTCAGGGGGGCTAATGGCTACACCTTC. Residues: CASSLRGANGYTF.

This clone showed up many times. The chain combines TRBV5-4 with TRBJ2-5; no reliable D call. V was trimmed by 0 bases and J by 3 bases, leaving 9 bases between them. CDR3 length: 14 residues. Germline values: CDR1 SGHNT, CDR2 YYREEE (reference sequence). In nucleotides, the CDR3 is TGTGCCAGCAGCTTGGCCGGCAGGAAAGAGACCCAGTACTTC. Protein: CASSLAGRKETQYF.

The chain joins TRBV13 to TRBJ2-1; 8 nucleotides agree with TRBD2. The CDR3 spans 12 residues. Trimming took 0 bases from V and 15 from J; bases not matched to a gene: 4. The V gene's germline CDR1 is PRHDT and CDR2 FYEKMQ (reference sequence). The CDR3 nucleotides read TGTGCCAGCAGCTTAGGCCGGGGGACTAGGTTCTTC. Its translation is CASSLGRGTRFF.